Listed below are T cell receptor beta chains from one sample, sequenced in a study of T-cell memory formation after mild COVID-19. TCRdb independently ran MiXCR on the 5' RACE reads; one entry per CDR3 protein. Of roughly 99,000 distinct CDR3 sequences listed, roughly an eighth are singletons. Sequenced material: PBMCs or a T cell subset sorted from them (not recorded which). The receptors stem from a man aged 18 to 29 who had mild COVID-19 (a few samples of this study predate the infection). Cell type and time point are not known. Both conserved end residues are part of each CDR3. D genes are given only for firm matches. Only some rows state a clone size, as once, few, many or a class for expanded clones.

many,.,TRBJ1-2,15,TRBV12-3/TRBV12-4,TGTGCCAGCACCTTTCGCCCAGCAGCTAACTATGGCTACACCTTC,CASTFRPAANYGYTF
.,.,TRBJ1-1,14,TRBV14,TGTGCCAGCAGCCAAGTGTCGGGGGACACTGAAGCTTTCTTT,CASSQVSGDTEAFF
few,TRBD2,TRBJ2-2,14,TRBV3-1,TGTGCCAGTTCGGGGACTATGGACACCGGGGAGCTGTTTTTT,CASSGTMDTGELFF
.,.,TRBJ2-2,15,TRBV6-6,TGTGCCAGCAGGTCCCCGGCCGCTAACACCGGGGAGCTGTTTTTT,CASRSPAANTGELFF
few,TRBD1,TRBJ1-1,16,TRBV7-9,TGTGCCAGCAGCTTCGGGACAGAAATGATGAACACTGAAGCTTTCTTT,CASSFGTEMMNTEAFF
.,.,TRBJ2-1,14,TRBV12-3/TRBV12-4,TGTGCCAGCAGTTTCTTTTGGGGTGGGGATGAGCAGTTCTTC,CASSFFWGGDEQFF
few,.,TRBJ2-1,13,TRBV15,TGTGCCACCAGCAGGGACCGCTACAATGAGCAGTTCTTC,CATSRDRYNEQFF
.,.,TRBJ2-3,14,TRBV4-1,TGCGCCAGCAGCCAAGAGGGGGTCACAGATACGCAGTATTTT,CASSQEGVTDTQYF
many,TRBD1,TRBJ2-7,15,TRBV7-2,TGTGCCAGCAGCTTAGCTGGACAGGGGACCTACGAGCAGTACTTC,CASSLAGQGTYEQYF
once,TRBD1,TRBJ2-1,14,TRBV6-5,TGTGCCAGCAGTTACTCCACAGGGGTCAATGAGCAGTTCTTC,CASSYSTGVNEQFF
few,.,TRBJ2-5,13,TRBV13,TGTGCCAGCAGCTTTGCTGAACAAGAGACCCAGTACTTC,CASSFAEQETQYF
many,TRBD2,TRBJ2-7,15,TRBV6-5,TGTGCCAGCAGTGCCAGCGGGGGGGGTCGTATAGAGCAGTACTTC,CASSASGGGRIEQYF
.,.,TRBJ2-3,15,TRBV12-3/TRBV12-4,TGTGCCAGCAGCCAAAAGGGGGGCCGCAAGGATACGCAGTATTTT,CASSQKGGRKDTQYF
many,TRBD1,TRBJ1-2,15,TRBV6-1,TGTGCCAGCAGTGAAAGTGAAGGGGGCGGCTATGGCTACACCTTC,CASSESEGGGYGYTF
.,TRBD2,TRBJ2-1,16,TRBV7-6,TGTGCCAGCAGCTTTCTAGCGGGGGCTCGGGATACTGAGCAGTTCTTC,CASSFLAGARDTEQFF
.,TRBD1,TRBJ1-1,13,TRBV11-3,TGTGCCAGCAGCCGGACAGGGGACGCTGAAGCTTTCTTT,CASSRTGDAEAFF
few,TRBD1,TRBJ1-4,14,TRBV4-3,TGCGCCAGCAGCCTCGGACAGGGTAATGAAAAACTGTTTTTT,CASSLGQGNEKLFF
few,TRBD2,TRBJ2-1,14,TRBV5-6,TGTGCCAGCAGCCCGCGGGGGGGCCTTTGGGAGCAGTTCTTC,CASSPRGGLWEQFF
.,.,TRBJ2-7,18,TRBV4-3,TGCGCCAGCAGCCAAGACTCCGGTTCAGGGGAGAATGGCTACGAGCAGTACTTC,CASSQDSGSGENGYEQYF
.,.,TRBJ2-3,13,TRBV7-3,TGTGCCAGCAGCCCCCTGTCGGAGGATACGCAGTATTTT,CASSPLSEDTQYF
.,.,TRBJ1-1,16,TRBV6-2/TRBV6-3,TGTGCCAGCAGCCCACCTTCCGGGGCCATAGGGACTGAAGCTTTCTTT,CASSPPSGAIGTEAFF
many,TRBD2,TRBJ2-7,12,TRBV6-5,TGTGCCACCCGTAGCGGGGGTGACGAGCAGTACTTC,CATRSGGDEQYF
few,TRBD2,TRBJ2-5,16,TRBV11-2,TGTGCCAGCAGCCAGAAGGCGGGGGGCCACCAAGAGACCCAGTACTTC,CASSQKAGGHQETQYF
few,.,TRBJ1-1,13,TRBV12-3/TRBV12-4,TGTGCCAGCAGTTCAGGGGAGGGAACTGAAGCTTTCTTT,CASSSGEGTEAFF
many,.,TRBJ1-1,13,TRBV12-3/TRBV12-4,TGTGCCAGCAGTTTGGGGTTGAACACTGAAGCTTTCTTT,CASSLGLNTEAFF
.,.,TRBJ2-4,13,TRBV7-9,TGTGCCAGCAGCTTATCCCTGGGGGGCATTCAGTACTTC,CASSLSLGGIQYF
.,.,TRBJ2-2,15,TRBV24-1,TGTGCCACCAGTGATCATACGGGGGACACCGGGGAGCTGTTTTTT,CATSDHTGDTGELFF
few,TRBD2,TRBJ2-3,14,TRBV7-6,TGTGCCAGCAGCCTCGGGACTAGGGGGGATACGCAGTATTTT,CASSLGTRGDTQYF
few,.,TRBJ2-1,12,TRBV2,TGTGCCAGCGCCCCTTGGGGTAATGAGCAGTTCTTC,CASAPWGNEQFF
.,.,TRBJ2-1,13,TRBV10-3,TGTGCCATCAGCACTCCTAGTTGGAATGAGCAGTTCTTC,CAISTPSWNEQFF
few,.,TRBJ1-2,14,TRBV4-1,TGCGCCAGCAGCCGAGCGTCGGGGACGGAAGGCTACACCTTC,CASSRASGTEGYTF
few,.,TRBJ1-1,16,TRBV6-5,TGTGCCAGCAGTTACTCGTTGGGGGTTTCGAACACTGAAGCTTTCTTT,CASSYSLGVSNTEAFF
few,.,TRBJ1-5,16,TRBV27,TGTGCCAGCAGTTTATTAGGGACGGCCAGCAATCAGCCCCAGCATTTT,CASSLLGTASNQPQHF
once,TRBD2,TRBJ2-1,16,TRBV7-8,TGTGCCAGCAGCTTAGAAGCGGGAGTGTTCTACAATGAGCAGTTCTTC,CASSLEAGVFYNEQFF
.,.,TRBJ2-7,14,TRBV10-3,TGTGCCATCAGTGAGTCAGACCGGGCCTACGAGCAGTACTTC,CAISESDRAYEQYF
few,.,TRBJ1-3,14,TRBV7-9,TGTGCCAGCAGCCCAGGACCGATCGGAAACACCATATATTTT,CASSPGPIGNTIYF